This note documents a single T cell receptor beta chain sequence. Its antigen is still unknown. This sample was taken from a study of identifying expanded T cells in peripheral blood. The CDR3 sequence is 14 residues long. V was cut by 4 bases and J by 5 bases, with 15 bases left in between. CDR1 is SGHNT, CDR2 YYREEE, per germline (reference sequence). Collection occurred without any documented infections or immune events in donors. Study results and limitations: Over about two and four weeks, about 15 and 19 clones changed, versus approximately 1.2 between replicates. Roughly two-week clone count variance significantly increased as total template count grew.

The table came from immunoSEQ multiplex PCR; TCRdb's copy has only in-frame clones and leaves some out. This table holds about 97,000 clones, around nine tenths found once. Sequencing used blood. The clonotype comes from a person between 18 and 70 years old in good health. V is TRBV5-4 and J is TRBJ2-5; perhaps D is TRBD1 or TRBD2 (6 bases each). The CDR3 DNA reads TGTGCCAGCAGCCGGGGGCTGGCTTTGGAGACCCAGTACTTC. Its translation: CASSRGLALETQYF.